Shown below are 19 T cell receptor beta chains from a single sample sequenced in a study of blood T cell repertoires in COVID-19. Profiling relied on immunoSEQ multiplex PCR, and the TCRdb table lists in-frame clones only, not all of them. The repertoire holds more than 300,000 clones, around 87% seen once, with over 9.5% in the top ten. Sequences were obtained from peripheral blood. These receptors all stem from a woman aged 25 to 39 with COVID-19, enrolled during active disease.

J is TRBJ2-3 and V is TRBV27, with 7 bases identical to TRBD1. The trim removed 5 bases at V and 6 bases at J, leaving 14 bases unmatched. The CDR3 consists of 16 residues. CDR1 MNHEY and CDR2 SMNVEV come from the germline V gene (reference sequence). CDR3 nucleotides: TGTGCCAGCAGTCCTACGAGGTTGACAGGGAAGGATACGCAGTATTTT. This codes for CASSPTRLTGKDTQYF.

This sequence joins TRBV4-1 and TRBJ1-6, with 10 nucleotides matching TRBD1. The length of the CDR3 is 16 residues. Trimming removed 4 bases from V and 7 bases from J; junction bases left unmatched: 7. In germline, CDR1 is MGHRA, CDR2 YSYEKL. As DNA, the CDR3 is TGCGCCAGCAGCCGACCCGAGACAGGGGGCAATTCACCCCTCCACTTT. Translation gives CASSRPETGGNSPLHF.

This clone was seen only once. The chain recombines TRBV10-3 with TRBJ2-7; 10 bases agree with TRBD1. This CDR3 comprises 14 residues. Germline-derived CDR1 and CDR2 are ENHRY and SYGVKD. Trimming removed 6 bases from V and 4 bases from J; junction bases left unmatched: 6. The CDR3 region has the DNA TGTGCCATCAGGGGACAGGGGCCGGTGTACGAGCAGTACTTC. It yields the protein CAIRGQGPVYEQYF.

The chain carries TRBV25-1 and TRBJ1-1; 7 bases map to TRBD1. The CDR3 length is 14 residues. Trimming removed 4 bases from V and 2 bases from J; junction bases left unmatched: 4. Germline values: CDR1 MGHDK, CDR2 SYGVNS. The CDR3 nucleotides read TGTGCCAGCAGTGCCCCAGGGGGAAACACTGAAGCTTTCTTT. Amino acid sequence: CASSAPGGNTEAFF. The variable domain in full, with the rest retrieved from reference TRBV25-1 and TRBJ1-1, is EADIYQTPRYLVIGTGKKITLECSQTMGHDKMYWYQQDPGMELHLIHYSYGVNSTEKGDLSSESTVSRIRTEHFPLTLESARPSHTSQYLCASSAPGGNTEAFFGQGTRLTVV.

The chain employs TRBV28 and TRBJ2-1; possible D gene TRBD1, 7 bases. CDR1 is MDHEN and CDR2 is SYDVKM in the germline V gene. This CDR3 has 13 amino acids. Trimming removed 6 bases from V and 12 bases from J, with 18 bases in between. In nucleotides, the CDR3 is TGTGCCAGCAGAGGAGGGGGCGTTAAAGGGCAGTTCTTC. Protein: CASRGGGVKGQFF.

V is TRBV25-1 and J is TRBJ1-2; possible D gene TRBD1, 5 bases. This CDR3 is 13 amino acids long. CDR1 is MGHDK, CDR2 SYGVNS, per germline. The V end was cut by 2 bases, the J end by 7 bases, with 11 bases between. The CDR3 DNA sequence: TGTGCCAGCAGTGAACCAGGGCCTGGTGGCTACACCTTC. Protein product: CASSEPGPGGYTF.

Remarks on this clone: Relative to the germline gene, one junction end is altered; a read error may explain this. The V gene is TRBV2, the J gene TRBJ2-3; maybe TRBD2 (6 bases). Germline V gene sequence: CDR1 SNHLY, CDR2 FYNNEI. CDR3 size: 12 residues. DNA for the CDR3: TGTGCCAGCAGCGAAGGCGGAGGGACGCAGTATTTT. Translated: CASSEGGGTQYF.

Only one count was recorded for this clone. This chain connects TRBV27 to TRBJ2-3, with D possibly matching TRBD1 (5 bases). V gave up 2 bases and J gave up 3 bases, with 9 bases separating them. The CDR3 contains 14 residues. Germline V lookup: CDR1 MNHEY, CDR2 SMNVEV (reference sequence). The chain's CDR3 is CASSLQGLTDTQYF. In nucleotides, the CDR3 is TGTGCCAGCAGTTTACAGGGATTAACAGATACGCAGTATTTT.

The V and J genes are TRBV19 and TRBJ2-7, with 8 bases matching TRBD2. The V gene end was trimmed by 3 bases and the J gene end by 6 bases; junction bases not matched to a gene: 13. The germline gives CDR1 LNHDA, CDR2 SQIVND (reference sequence). The CDR3 is 16 residues long. CDR3 amino acids: CASSIFSGGPQVEQYF. In DNA, the CDR3 is TGTGCCAGTAGTATTTTCTCGGGAGGGCCCCAGGTCGAGCAGTACTTC.

The rearrangement joins TRBV30 to TRBJ2-2; D perhaps matches TRBD1 (5 bases). The V end was cut by 4 bases, the J end by 6 bases, with 12 bases between. This CDR3 has 13 amino acids. Germline V gene sequence: CDR1 GTSNPN, CDR2 SVGIG (reference sequence). This chain's CDR3 is CAWTQGVSGELFF. Here the CDR3 DNA reads TGTGCCTGGACCCAAGGGGTTTCCGGGGAGCTGTTTTTT.

The chain has TRBV6-6 and TRBJ2-1, with 12 bases that match TRBD2. The trim removed 5 bases at V and 8 bases at J, leaving 10 bases unmatched. The length of the CDR3 is 16 residues. The germline CDR1 and CDR2 sequences are MNHNY and SVGAGI (reference sequence). CDR3 bases: TGTGCCAGCAGTCCCTTGGGACTAGCGGGTTGGGATGAGCAGTTCTTC. This translates into CASSPLGLAGWDEQFF.

V gene TRBV2 combines with J gene TRBJ1-1; 10 bases agree with TRBD1. Trimming cost V 1 base and J 10 bases; bases outside gene matches: 6. The germline V gene has CDR1 SNHLY and CDR2 FYNNEI. This CDR3 spans 14 amino acids. The CDR3 bases are TGTGCCAGCAGTGAAGGACAGGGGGCGCGGGGAGCTTTCTTT. This translates into CASSEGQGARGAFF.

The CDR3 sequence: CASRYRQGNQPQHF. CDR3 DNA: TGTGCCAGCAGATACAGACAGGGGAATCAGCCCCAGCATTTT. The chain combines TRBV28 with TRBJ1-5; 8 bases match TRBD1. Germline V CDR1 and CDR2: MDHEN, SYDVKM. The V segment lost 6 bases and the J segment 4 bases; nucleotides outside the gene matches: 5. The CDR3 has 14 amino acids.

The V call is TRBV3-1 (or the pseudogene TRBV3-2), the J call TRBJ1-4; perhaps TRBD1 as D (5 bases). V dropped 1 base and J dropped 8 bases, with 14 bases sitting between them. The CDR3 spans 15 residues. The V gene's germline CDR1 is LGHDT and CDR2 YNNKEL (reference sequence). In nucleotides, the CDR3 is TGTGCCAGCAGCCAAGCCTCGGGGGGAGGCGAAAAACTGTTTTTT. It codes for CASSQASGGGEKLFF.

The chain links TRBV5-1 to TRBJ1-1; the D is unclear. Germline V gene lookup returns CDR1 SGHRS and CDR2 YFSETQ. Trimming took 0 bases from V and 2 from J, leaving 5 bases between them. CDR3 length: 13 residues. CDR3 sequence: CASSLDSNTEAFF. The CDR3 DNA reads TGCGCCAGCAGCTTGGATAGCAACACTGAAGCTTTCTTT.

The V gene is TRBV6-5, the J gene TRBJ1-1; D ambiguous. V dropped 7 bases and J dropped 0 bases, with 12 bases sitting between them. The CDR3 covers 14 residues. The germline V gene encodes CDR1 MNHEY and CDR2 SVGAGI. The CDR3 nucleotides are TGTGCCAGCAAAACCGAGGGCTTGAACACTGAAGCTTTCTTT. Translation gives CASKTEGLNTEAFF.

This chain joins TRBV5-4 and TRBJ1-2, with D possibly being TRBD1 (6 bases). This CDR3 has 14 residues. Between the trimmed V and J ends, which lost 4 bases and 4 bases, there was a span of 14 bases. The germline V gene encodes CDR1 SGHNT and CDR2 YYREEE (reference sequence). The CDR3 reads CASSGEQGSYGYTF. The CDR3, as DNA: TGTGCCAGCAGCGGTGAACAGGGCTCCTATGGCTACACCTTC. Complete variable domain (other parts from reference TRBV5-4 and TRBJ1-2): ETGVTQSPTHLIKTRGQQVTLRCSSQSGHNTVSWYQQALGQGPQFIFQYYREEENGRGNFPPRFSGLQFPNYSSELNVNALELDDSALYLCASSGEQGSYGYTFGSGTRLTVV.

The chain is built from TRBV4-3 and TRBJ2-4; 8 bases fit TRBD2. With 0 bases clipped from V and 5 bases from J, the junction kept 15 bases outside the gene matches. The V gene's germline CDR1 is LGHNA and CDR2 YSLEER. The CDR3 consists of 19 residues. CDR3 residues: CASSQDLVWTAGGENIQYF. The CDR3 nucleotides read TGCGCCAGCAGCCAAGACCTAGTATGGACAGCCGGGGGGGAAAACATTCAGTACTTC.

The chain links TRBV24-1 to TRBJ2-1, with 9 bases lining up with TRBD1. The CDR3 consists of 17 residues. The V gene end was trimmed by 2 bases and the J gene end by 0 bases; junction bases not matched to a gene: 4. The germline V gene encodes CDR1 KGHDR and CDR2 SFDVKD. The CDR3 spells CATSDSTGGGSYNEQFF. In DNA form, the CDR3 reads TGTGCCACCAGTGATTCTACAGGGGGCGGCTCCTACAATGAGCAGTTCTTC.